The source of this T cell receptor beta chain is a study of T-cell memory formation after mild COVID-19. Whole-study context: Most TCR clusters belonged to a single donor.

As regards this clonotype: Its specificity is unknown.

Germline V gene sequence: CDR1 SNHLY, CDR2 FYNNEI. The CDR3 consists of 14 residues. Findings and caveats of the study: CD8+ contracting clones occupied EMRA, while CD4+ ones occupied mainly CM and EM. Clones that shrank (day 15 to 85) were balanced CD4/CD8, whereas later expanders leaned CD4+.

UMIs and sample barcodes were carried by the TCR alpha and TCR beta cDNA libraries that 5'RACE produced using constant-segment primers. In TCRdb, the 5' RACE reads were re-called with MiXCR into one record per CDR3 protein. The table records roughly 560,000 distinct CDR3 sequences, around 21% of them present only once. The TCR comes from an adult woman who had mild COVID-19 (a few samples of this study predate the infection). Cell type and time point are not known. Sequenced input: PBMCs or a T cell subset sorted from them (not recorded which). This chain connects TRBV2 to TRBJ2-7; 8 bases are shared with TRBD1. The J call is doubtful: the DNA matches TRBJ2-1 better. The CDR3 here is CASLRDRSYNEQFF. CDR3 nucleotide sequence: TGTGCCAGTTTAAGGGACAGGAGCTACAATGAGCAGTTCTTC.